This record looks at one T cell receptor beta chain sequence and its context. Its antigen remains unidentified. This sample is drawn from a study of shared clonotypes between healthy human individuals. Findings and limits, study-wide: Enrolling few donors narrowed the genetic and exposure-history diversity that was represented. Among donors, sharing of clonotypes was expected to be affected by sequencing depth.

Once extracted for a subset, genomic DNA was divided evenly among several immunoSEQ plates. The repertoire was sequenced with immunoSEQ multiplex PCR; TCRdb's copy has only in-frame clones and lacks some. The sample holds about 87,000 clones, less than 60% seen once. Germline V CDR1 and CDR2: SGHAT, FQNNGV. The CDR3 covers 16 residues. Germline trimming cut 5 bases from V and 4 bases from J; bases unmatched to any gene: 7. About 90 million PBMCs were counted before genomic DNA extraction. The gene calls are TRBV11-2 and TRBJ2-2, with 10 nucleotides matching TRBD2. The clonotype originates from a woman aged 40 to 55 in good health. Some clones in this sample may be carry-over from other donors' samples. Material for sequencing was PBMCs. This CDR3 is CASSPTSGTGTGELFF. The CDR3 nucleotides are TGTGCCAGCAGCCCTACTAGCGGGACCGGCACCGGGGAGCTGTTTTTT.